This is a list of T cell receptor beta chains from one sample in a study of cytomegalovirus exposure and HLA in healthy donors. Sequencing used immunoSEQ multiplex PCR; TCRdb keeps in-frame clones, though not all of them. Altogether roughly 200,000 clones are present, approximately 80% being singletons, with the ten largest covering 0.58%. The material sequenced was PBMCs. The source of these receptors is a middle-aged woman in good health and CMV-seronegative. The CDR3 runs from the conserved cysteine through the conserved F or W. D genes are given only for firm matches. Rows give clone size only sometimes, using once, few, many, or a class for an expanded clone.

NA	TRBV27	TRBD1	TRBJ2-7	TGTGCCAGCAGTTTAAAGGGGGCAGGGAGCTACGAGCAGTACTTC	CASSLKGAGSYEQYF
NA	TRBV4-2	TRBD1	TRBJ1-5	TGTGCCAGCAGCCCTCACAGGGGCGGCAATCAGCCCCAGCATTTT	CASSPHRGGNQPQHF
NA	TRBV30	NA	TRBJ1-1	TGTGCCTGGAGTCATCACCCGGTGACAACCACTGAAGCTTTCTTT	CAWSHHPVTTTEAFF
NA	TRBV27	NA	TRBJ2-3	TGTGCCAGCAGTATAACGGGTGTCACAGATACGCAGTATTTT	CASSITGVTDTQYF
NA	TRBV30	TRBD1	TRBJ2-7	TGTGCCTGGAGGGGACAGGGGGTTTACGAGCAGTACTTC	CAWRGQGVYEQYF
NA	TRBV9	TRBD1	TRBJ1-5	TGTGCCAGCAGCGTGGGACAGGAGAATCAGCCCCAGCATTTT	CASSVGQENQPQHF
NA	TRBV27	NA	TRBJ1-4	TGTGCCAGCAGTTTAGGAGGTTGGGATGAAAAACTGTTTTTT	CASSLGGWDEKLFF
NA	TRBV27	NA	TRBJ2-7	TGTGCCAGCAGTTTATCCACAGCGGGCCGCGGTGAGCAGTACTTC	CASSLSTAGRGEQYF
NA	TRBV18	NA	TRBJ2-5	TGTGCCAGCTCACCGAACCAGGAGACCCAGTACTTC	CASSPNQETQYF
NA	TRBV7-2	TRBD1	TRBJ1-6	TGTGCCAGCAGCACTTTCACCGGGACAGGGGGTTCACCCCTCCACTTT	CASSTFTGTGGSPLHF
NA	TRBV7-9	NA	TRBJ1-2	TGTTCCAGCAGCTCCCTGGGGGGAGAATTAGTGTCTAACTATGGCTACACCTTC	CSSSSLGGELVSNYGYTF
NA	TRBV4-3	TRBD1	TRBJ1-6	TGCGCCAGCAGCCAAGAACGGACAGGGGTAGGCTCACCCCTCCACTTT	CASSQERTGVGSPLHF
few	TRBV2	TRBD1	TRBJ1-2	TGTGCCAGCAGTGTGGGGACAGGGGTTGAGGGCTACACCTTC	CASSVGTGVEGYTF
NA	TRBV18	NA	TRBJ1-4	TGTGCCAGCTCACCACGTCAGAATAATGAAAAACTGTTTTTT	CASSPRQNNEKLFF
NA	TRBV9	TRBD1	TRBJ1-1	TGTGCCAGCAGCGGGGACAGCTGGAACACTGAAGCTTTCTTT	CASSGDSWNTEAFF
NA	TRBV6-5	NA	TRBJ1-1	TGTGCCAGCTTAAACTGGGTGACAATGAACACTGAAGCTTTCTTT	CASLNWVTMNTEAFF
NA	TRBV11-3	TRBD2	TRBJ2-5	TGTGCCAGCAGCTTAGACCTAGCGGGGGTTGGAGAGACCCAGTACTTC	CASSLDLAGVGETQYF
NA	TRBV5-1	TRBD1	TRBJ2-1	TGCGCCAGCAGCTTGAGACAGGGCCTCGTGGTTGAGCAGTTCTTC	CASSLRQGLVVEQFF
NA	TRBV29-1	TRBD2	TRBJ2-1	TGCAGCGTTGAGGGCGGGGGAGGGAATGAGCAGTTCTTC	CSVEGGGGNEQFF
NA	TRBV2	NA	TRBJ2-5	TGTGCCAGCAGCGGACAGAGCCAAGAGACCCAGTACTTC	CASSGQSQETQYF
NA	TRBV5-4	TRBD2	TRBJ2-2	TGTGCCAGCAGACGGAGTAGCGGGGGCCTTAACACCGGGGAGCTGTTTTTT	CASRRSSGGLNTGELFF
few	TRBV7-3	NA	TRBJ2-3	TGTGCCAGCAGCCTCCGGGGAGGAGATACGCAGTATTTT	CASSLRGGDTQYF
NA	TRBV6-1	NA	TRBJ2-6	TGTGCCTTATCTGGGGCCAACGTCCTGACTTTC	CALSGANVLTF
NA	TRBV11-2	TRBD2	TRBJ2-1	TGTGCCAGCAGCCTGGGACTAGCGGGGGGGTTCTACAATGAGCAGTTCTTC	CASSLGLAGGFYNEQFF
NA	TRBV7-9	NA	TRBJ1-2	TGTTCCAGCAGCGGAGATACGAAAGCCCACTATGGCTACACCTTC	CSSSGDTKAHYGYTF
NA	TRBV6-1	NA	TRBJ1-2	TGTGCCAGCACGATGACAGGCCCCGTCTATGGCTACACCTTC	CASTMTGPVYGYTF
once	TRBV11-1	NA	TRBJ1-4	TGTGCCAGCAGCTTACCAGGGGAAGCAACTAATGAAAAACTGTTTTTT	CASSLPGEATNEKLFF
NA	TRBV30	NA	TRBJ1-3	TGTGCCTGGGGGACTGAACCTGGAAACACCATATATTTT	CAWGTEPGNTIYF
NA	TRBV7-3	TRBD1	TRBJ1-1	TGTGCCAGCAGCTTAACGACAGGGTACACTGAAGCTTTCTTT	CASSLTTGYTEAFF
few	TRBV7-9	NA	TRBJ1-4	TGTGCCAGCAGCTTAACTGCGGCAACTAATGAAAAACTGTTTTTT	CASSLTAATNEKLFF
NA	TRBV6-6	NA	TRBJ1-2	TGTGCCAGCAGTTGGGTGGGGAGTTCTAACTATGGCTACACCTTC	CASSWVGSSNYGYTF
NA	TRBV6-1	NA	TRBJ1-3	TGTGCCAGCAGCGAACGCCAACCGGACAGCTACTCTGGAAACACCATATATTTT	CASSERQPDSYSGNTIYF
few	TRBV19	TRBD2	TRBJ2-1	TGTGCCAGTAGTCCCTTAGCGGGGGCGATCTACAATGAGCAGTTCTTC	CASSPLAGAIYNEQFF
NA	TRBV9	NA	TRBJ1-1	TGTGCCAGCAGCGTAGACTTGGGGAGCACTGAAGCTTTCTTT	CASSVDLGSTEAFF
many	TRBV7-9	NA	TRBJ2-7	TGTGCCAGCAGCTTAATAGGAGCAAGCTACGAGCAGTACTTC	CASSLIGASYEQYF
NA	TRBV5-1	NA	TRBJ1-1	TGCGCCAGCTCCAGGGGCGGGGGAAGTGACACTGAAGCTTTCTTT	CASSRGGGSDTEAFF
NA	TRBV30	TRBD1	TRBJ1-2	TGTGCCTGGAGTGCCGGACAGGGAATCAATGGCTACACCTTC	CAWSAGQGINGYTF
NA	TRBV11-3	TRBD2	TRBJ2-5	TGTGCCAGCAGCACCCCTAGCCTAGCGGGGGGGCAAGAGACCCAGTACTTC	CASSTPSLAGGQETQYF
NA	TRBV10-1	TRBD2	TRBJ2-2	TGCGCCAGCAAGTCTAGCCGGGGGGCCGGGGAGCTGTTTTTT	CASKSSRGAGELFF
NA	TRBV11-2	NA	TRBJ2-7	TGTGCCAGCGCCGGCGGGGCGACAGGGCCCGAGCAGTACTTC	CASAGGATGPEQYF
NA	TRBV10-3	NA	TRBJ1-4	TGTGCCATCAGTGATAGGGGGTTACCAACAACTAATGAAAAACTGTTTTTT	CAISDRGLPTTNEKLFF
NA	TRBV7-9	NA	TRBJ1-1	TGTGCCAGCAGCCCCAAGGGGGATAACACTGAAGCTTTCTTT	CASSPKGDNTEAFF
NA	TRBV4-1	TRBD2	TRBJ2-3	TGCGCCAGCAGCCAAGAGTCGGGACTAGCGAACACAGATACGCAGTATTTT	CASSQESGLANTDTQYF